The 2 T cell receptor beta chains listed next were all sequenced from one sample in a study of blood T cell repertoires in COVID-19. Generated by immunoSEQ multiplex PCR, the TCRdb table keeps only in-frame clones and is missing some. The data show about 220,000 clones, with about 80% seen just once and roughly 1.3% held by the top ten. The sequenced sample was PBMCs or T cells enriched from blood (not recorded which). Source of these receptors: a woman aged 35 to 49 with acute COVID-19.

The chain recombines TRBV4-2 with TRBJ2-3, with D maybe TRBD1 (6 bases). Trimming removed 0 bases at V and 6 bases at J, with 7 bases between. CDR3 length: 13 residues. Looked up from germline, CDR1 is LGHNA and CDR2 is YNFKEQ. In DNA, the CDR3 is TGTGCCAGCAGCCAAGAAGGGGGTGATACGCAGTATTTT. Translation: CASSQEGGDTQYF.

The chain has TRBV30 and TRBJ2-5; TRBD2 aligns across 9 bases. Germline values: CDR1 GTSNPN, CDR2 SVGIG (reference sequence). The CDR3 extends over 16 amino acids. V lost 0 bases, J lost 2 bases, and 7 bases stayed unmatched. The CDR3 DNA reads as TGTGCCTGGAGTGTAGGGGTGGGACTAGCACAAGAGACCCAGTACTTC. It specifies CAWSVGVGLAQETQYF.